This record looks at one TCR beta chain sequence and its context. The antigen it binds to is not known. Nothing much larger sits one base from this clone, and base qualities are not available. This specimen's time point label, interpreted: baseline before first vaccination. The treatment or condition label, as the study defines it: meningococcal conjugate vaccine given as trial control. The vaccinee samples were drawn from two UK trials, COV001 and COV002, one of which was a single-blind randomized controlled phase 2/3 trial testing AZD1222 (ChAdOx1 nCoV-19) in healthy adults. Trial participant PBMC samples were collected at day 0 and day 28 after the second dose for TCRbeta chain sequencing. The CDR3, from cysteine to phenylalanine, totals 15 residues. The DNA shown is the 45-base CDR3, in frame from base 1. Taken from the germline V gene (reference sequence), the CDR1 and CDR2 loops are WNHNN and SYGVQD. Ends trimmed: V by 0 bases, J by 6 bases; bases unmatched to a gene: 5.

This entry belongs to a study of T cell responses to AZD1222 COVID-19 vaccine (dated by TCRdb to the early 2020s). With regard to the full study: A total of more than 230 trial participants underwent TCR sequencing, of whom about 210 had received two doses of AZD1222 and about 26 had received two doses of the MenACWY control vaccine. Trial participants were enrolled by age into subgroups of 18-55, 56-69 and 70-plus years, and roughly 150, 30 and 60 TCR-sequenced participants, respectively, were included in these subgroups.

The CDR3 regions of human TCRbeta chains were subjected to immunosequencing. The authors' pipeline ran thus. Repertoire TCRs were matched against a reference library of SARS-CoV-2-specific TCRs generated with the MIRA antigen-specificity platform. Breadth was defined as the fraction of unique TCRs that were SARS-CoV-2-associated. Depth was defined as the fraction of total T cells that were SARS-CoV-2-associated. Each spike-specific TCR was assigned to its reactive spike region and to a CD4 or CD8 class using the MIRA data. Log10-transformed breadth and depth values were compared by one-way ANOVA with Sidak's multiple comparisons tests. What TCRdb holds here is the immuneACCESS table cut down to in-frame rearrangements. Part of the clones is not present; checked against another copy, under half of the missing clones reflect an unresolved V gene, and the others are unexplained. V, J and clone size derive from that table, while D and trimming were established from the DNA sequence. The sample contains 90,000 to 130,000 clones, around 90% of them found a single time. The top ten clonotypes cover roughly 3% of the sample.

Overall study results and their limits: Conclusions about previously exposed vaccinees are limited, since just a handful of AZD1222 recipients were seropositive for SARS-CoV-2 at baseline. After two AZD1222 doses, both the breadth and the depth of spike-specific TCRs were significantly higher than at day 0 and than in MenACWY recipients. Participants were mostly white British, with more females than males. The authors suggested clonal diversity may have been underestimated. The whole spike protein was spanned by vaccine-associated CD4 TCRs, and dominant responses were seen in regions 160-218 and 743-854. Epitopes outside the regions mutated in the B.1.351 and B.1.1.7 variants were reportedly recognized by nearly half of the unique spike-specific TCRs. Because no day 14 peak-response samples were available, repertoires were characterized only after the peak T cell response. The 56-69-year group was small, and its depth increase did not reach significance, likely because of low power.

Here the sequenced sample was peripheral blood, taken on day 0 of MenACWY control vaccination. The origin of this receptor is an adult in good health. This chain is built from TRBV10-1 and TRBJ2-7; 10 central bases correspond to TRBD1. CDR3 reads: CASSESTTGGPEQYF. The nucleotide sequence is TGCGCCAGCAGTGAGTCGACGACAGGGGGCCCCGAGCAGTACTTC.